The T cell receptor beta chain described here comes from a study of control samples from healthy donors and cancer patients. Germline CDR1 is KGHDR and CDR2 is SFDVKD. The CDR3 contains 15 residues. V shed 0 bases and J 4 bases; nucleotides not matched to a gene: 4. The assay was immunoSEQ multiplex PCR, and TCRdb's table has in-frame clones only and misses some. The data hold 390,000 or so clones, with around 90% observed a single time. The receptor's source is a man aged 35 to 55 with head and neck cancer. The J gene is TRBJ2-5, the V gene TRBV24-1; TRBD2 aligns across 7 bases. Sequencing was done on a sample of PBMCs. The CDR3 nucleotides read TGTGCCACCAGTGATTTGAGGCGGGGGATAGAGACCCAGTACTTC. This translates into CATSDLRRGIETQYF.